The next 23 T cell receptor beta chains were all read from a single sample in a study of cytomegalovirus exposure and HLA in healthy donors. The PCR contained 60 Vbeta and 13 Jbeta primers. Repertoires were generated with immunoSEQ multiplex PCR, while TCRdb's copy carries only in-frame clones and drops some. In the table there are about 64,000 clones, roughly two thirds of which are singletons. The sequenced sample consisted of PBMCs. The origin of the receptors is a male donor in good health and CMV-seropositive.

V gene TRBV6-1 combines with J gene TRBJ1-2, with a possible D match to TRBD1 (6 bases). The CDR3 is 13 amino acids. V gave up 5 bases and J gave up 7 bases, with 14 bases separating them. The germline V gene has CDR1 MNHNS and CDR2 SASEGT. The CDR3 region is CASSRHRESGYTF. The CDR3 coding sequence is TGTGCCAGCAGTCGGCACAGGGAGAGTGGCTACACCTTC.

The chain uses TRBV5-1 and TRBJ2-5; 7 bases agree with TRBD1. The CDR3 extends over 15 amino acids. Germline values: CDR1 SGHRS, CDR2 YFSETQ. V lost 5 bases to trimming and J lost 5 bases; unmatched junction nucleotides: 12. CDR3 protein: CASRLTGASEETQYF. DNA of the CDR3: TGCGCCAGCAGGCTCACAGGGGCCTCGGAGGAGACCCAGTACTTC.

This clone showed up just a few times. The gene calls are TRBV6-1 and TRBJ1-1, with D possibly being TRBD1 (6 bases). V lost 7 bases and J 6 bases, leaving 18 bases between the germline ends. In germline, CDR1 is MNHNS, CDR2 SASEGT. The length of the CDR3 is 14 residues. Here the CDR3 DNA reads TGTGCCAGCAAGATTGGACAGATCTACCCTGAAGCTTTCTTT. It encodes CASKIGQIYPEAFF.

This chain connects TRBV15 to TRBJ1-2; 7 bases are shared with TRBD1. This CDR3 region has 16 residues. Trimming took 0 bases from V and 2 from J; bases not matched to a gene: 6. Germline V gene lookup returns CDR1 LNHNV and CDR2 YYDKDF (reference sequence). The CDR3 region has the DNA TGTGCCACCAGCAGAGAACGACAGGGATACAACTATGGCTACACCTTC. Encoded protein: CATSRERQGYNYGYTF.

The chain couples TRBV10-2 to TRBJ1-4, with D possibly being TRBD1 (5 bases). CDR3 length: 16 amino acids. V lost 2 bases, J lost 8 bases, and 18 bases lay in between. Germline loops: CDR1 WSHSY, CDR2 SAAADI. The CDR3 coding sequence is TGCGCCAGCAGTGAGCCAAACAGGTTATTCGGGGAAAAACTGTTTTTT. Encoded protein: CASSEPNRLFGEKLFF.

The rearrangement joins TRBV2 to TRBJ1-4; possibly TRBD1 for D (6 bases). This CDR3 is 14 amino acids long. The V and J ends lost 3 bases and 7 bases respectively, with 12 bases between them. Germline V gene lookup returns CDR1 SNHLY and CDR2 FYNNEI. This chain's CDR3 is CASSDSGGVEKLFF. As DNA, the CDR3 is TGTGCCAGCAGTGATAGTGGGGGCGTTGAAAAACTGTTTTTT.

In this sample, this clone turned up a few times. This sequence joins TRBV7-9 and TRBJ2-2; 7 bases fit TRBD2. J was trimmed by 8 bases and V by 7 bases; bases with no gene match: 16. The CDR3 runs 16 residues. Germline V lookup: CDR1 SEHNR, CDR2 FQNEAQ (reference sequence). CDR3 nucleotide sequence: TGTGCCAGCACCCCTTCGGGGGAGGGCAGGCTGGGGGAGCTGTTTTTT. It translates to CASTPSGEGRLGELFF.

The J gene is TRBJ2-7, the V gene TRBV2; 9 bases agree with TRBD2. Germline loops: CDR1 SNHLY, CDR2 FYNNEI. The CDR3 has 14 residues. The V gene end was trimmed by 7 bases and the J gene end by 2 bases; junction bases not matched to a gene: 6. The CDR3 DNA reads as TGTGCCAGCAATCGACTAGCGGTTACCTACGAGCAGTACTTC. It is translated as CASNRLAVTYEQYF.

The chain carries TRBV11-2 and TRBJ2-2, with unresolved D. CDR1 and CDR2 (germline): SGHAT, FQNNGV. The CDR3 runs to 14 residues. V was shortened by 5 bases and J by 3 bases, with 10 bases between the two germline ends. CDR3 loop: CASSPRSYTGELFF. The CDR3 bases are TGTGCCAGCAGCCCTCGGAGTTACACCGGGGAGCTGTTTTTT.

The rearrangement joins TRBV6-4 to TRBJ2-5, with 10 bases lining up with TRBD2. The CDR3 is made up of 15 amino acids. The ends lost 6 bases at V and 4 bases at J; junction bases unmatched: 8. Germline values: CDR1 MRHNA, CDR2 SNTAGT. CDR3 DNA sequence: TGTGCCAGCAGCCGACTAGCGGGCGCAGGAGAGACCCAGTACTTC. This sequence encodes CASSRLAGAGETQYF.

This sequence joins TRBV6-5 and TRBJ1-5, with D possibly TRBD1 on 5 matching bases. Germline V gene sequence: CDR1 MNHEY, CDR2 SVGAGI. Trimming pared 5 bases from V and 7 bases from J, leaving 12 bases between. The CDR3 consists of 13 residues. CDR3 DNA: TGTGCCAGCAGTATCCAGGGTAACCAGCCCCAGCATTTT. Protein sequence: CASSIQGNQPQHF.

As DNA, the CDR3 is TGTGCCAGCACCGACAGGAGATCGGGCGGGGAGCTGTTTTTT. Its protein is CASTDRRSGGELFF. The chain carries TRBV2 and TRBJ2-2; a weak D match, TRBD1 (6 bases). The CDR3 runs 14 residues. V dropped 7 bases and J dropped 7 bases, with 16 bases sitting between them. CDR1 and CDR2 from the germline V gene are SNHLY and FYNNEI.

The chain uses TRBV27 and TRBJ2-2, with TRBD1 matching over 12 bases. The V gene end was trimmed by 1 base and the J gene end by 6 bases; junction bases not matched to a gene: 9. The CDR3 has 18 amino acids. The germline V gene has CDR1 MNHEY and CDR2 SMNVEV (reference sequence). The CDR3 nucleotides are TGTGCCAGCAGTTTATACGTGCCGGGGACAGGGGGCTCCGGGGAGCTGTTTTTT. Encoded protein: CASSLYVPGTGGSGELFF.

On this clone: The junction differs from germline at one of its ends, possibly a read error. V gene TRBV7-9 combines with J gene TRBJ1-2, with TRBD1 as a possible D gene (6 bases). The length of the CDR3 is 15 residues. Germline-derived CDR1 and CDR2 are SEHNR and FQNEAQ (reference sequence). The CDR3 region is CSSSSYRAIDYGYTF. As DNA, the CDR3 is TGTTCCAGCAGCTCATACAGGGCCATCGACTATGGCTACACCTTC. The whole variable domain, remainder taken from reference TRBV7-9 and TRBJ1-2, is DTGVSQNPRHKITKRGQNVTFRCDPISEHNRLYWYRQTLGQGPEFLTYFQNEAQLEKSRLLSDRFSAERPKGSFSTLEIQRTEQGDSAMYLCSSSSYRAIDYGYTFGSGTRLTVV.

This chain connects TRBV25-1 to TRBJ2-5, with unresolved D. Germline V lookup: CDR1 MGHDK, CDR2 SYGVNS. Deletions cut 1 base from V and 7 bases from J, with 4 bases between. CDR3 length: 11 residues. CDR3 in DNA: TGTGCCAGCAGTGAATTGGCGACCCAGTACTTC. It encodes CASSELATQYF.

This rearrangement joins TRBV5-4 to TRBJ2-7; 11 nucleotides line up with TRBD2. Germline lookup yields CDR1 SGHNT and CDR2 YYREEE (reference sequence). Germline trimming cut 3 bases from V and 0 bases from J; bases unmatched to any gene: 5. The CDR3 length is 16 residues. The CDR3 DNA reads TGTGCCAGCAGCTGGTTAGCGGGAGGGCTCTCCTACGAGCAGTACTTC. It encodes CASSWLAGGLSYEQYF.

V is TRBV19 and J is TRBJ2-2; the D is unclear. Germline CDR1 is LNHDA and CDR2 is SQIVND (reference sequence). Trimming cost V 6 bases and J 5 bases, with 13 bases left between them. This CDR3 is built from 14 residues. The CDR3 DNA reads as TGTGCCAGTAGCGGGTCCCTGAGTACCGGGGAGCTGTTTTTT. Residues: CASSGSLSTGELFF.

V and J are TRBV19 and TRBJ1-3; TRBD1 is a possible D gene (6 bases). The length of the CDR3 is 15 residues. CDR1 and CDR2 from the germline V gene are LNHDA and SQIVND (reference sequence). Trimming pared 5 bases from V and 0 bases from J, leaving 11 bases between. CDR3 loop: CASSEQGSSGNTIYF. As DNA, the CDR3 is TGTGCCAGTAGTGAACAGGGCAGCTCTGGAAACACCATATATTTT.

This rearrangement joins TRBV30 to TRBJ1-3, with TRBD1 as a possible D gene (6 bases). Looked up from germline, CDR1 is GTSNPN and CDR2 is SVGIG (reference sequence). The V and J ends lost 1 base and 4 bases respectively, with 14 bases between them. The CDR3 length is 15 residues. The CDR3 region is CAWSEGGATGNTIYF. CDR3 coding DNA: TGTGCCTGGAGTGAGGGGGGGGCGACGGGAAACACCATATATTTT.

This clone was found a few times. The V gene is TRBV6-1, the J gene TRBJ2-1; 13 bases fit TRBD2. V shed 4 bases and J 9 bases; nucleotides not matched to a gene: 6. CDR1 is MNHNS, CDR2 SASEGT, per germline. The CDR3 is made up of 15 amino acids. The CDR3 DNA reads TGTGCCAGCAGTGGCCAGACTAGCGGGAGGACTGAGCAGTTCTTC. It is translated as CASSGQTSGRTEQFF.

The V and J genes are TRBV10-3 and TRBJ2-3, with D uncertain. The CDR3 loop spans 12 amino acids. The V gene's germline CDR1 is ENHRY and CDR2 SYGVKD. Trimming cost V 4 bases and J 4 bases, with 6 bases left between them. The CDR3 DNA reads TGTGCCATCAGTGCTAGTGCAGATACGCAGTATTTT. Encoded protein: CAISASADTQYF.

This chain links TRBV9 with TRBJ1-2, with D possibly matching TRBD1 (5 bases). The length of the CDR3 is 13 residues. Germline CDR1 SGDLS, CDR2 YYNGEE. The germline V and J ends were trimmed by 0 bases and 14 bases, with 17 bases remaining between them. CDR3 loop: CASSVGDSGRLTF. CDR3 bases: TGTGCCAGCAGCGTAGGGGACTCGGGACGGTTGACCTTC.

This clone came up a few times. J is TRBJ2-7 and V is TRBV4-2; a weak D match, TRBD2 (6 bases). In germline, CDR1 is LGHNA, CDR2 YNFKEQ. The CDR3 covers 16 residues. V was pared by 4 bases and J by 0 bases, with 16 bases between. The CDR3 bases are TGTGCCAGCAGCCCTTCTCCTGGGGGGTTCTCCTACGAGCAGTACTTC. Protein product: CASSPSPGGFSYEQYF.